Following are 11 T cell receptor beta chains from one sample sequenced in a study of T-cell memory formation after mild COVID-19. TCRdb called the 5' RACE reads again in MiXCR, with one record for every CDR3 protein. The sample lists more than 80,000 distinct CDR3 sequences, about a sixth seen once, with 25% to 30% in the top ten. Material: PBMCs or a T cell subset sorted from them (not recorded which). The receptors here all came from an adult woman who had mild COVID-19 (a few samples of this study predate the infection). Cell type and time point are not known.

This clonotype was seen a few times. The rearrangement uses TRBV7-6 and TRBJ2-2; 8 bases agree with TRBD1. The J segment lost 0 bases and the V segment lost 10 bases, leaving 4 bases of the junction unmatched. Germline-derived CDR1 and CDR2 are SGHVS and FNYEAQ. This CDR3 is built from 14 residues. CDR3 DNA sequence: TGTGCCACGAAACAGGGGGCGAACACCGGGGAGCTGTTTTTT. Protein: CATKQGANTGELFF.

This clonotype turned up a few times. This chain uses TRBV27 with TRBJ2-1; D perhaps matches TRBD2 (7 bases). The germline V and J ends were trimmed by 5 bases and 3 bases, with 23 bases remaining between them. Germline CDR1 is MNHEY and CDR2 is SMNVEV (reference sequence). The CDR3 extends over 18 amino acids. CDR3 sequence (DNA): TGTGCCAGCAGTCCTCCTGGTGGGGCGGGGGCCTTCTACAATGAGCAGTTCTTC. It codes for CASSPPGGAGAFYNEQFF.

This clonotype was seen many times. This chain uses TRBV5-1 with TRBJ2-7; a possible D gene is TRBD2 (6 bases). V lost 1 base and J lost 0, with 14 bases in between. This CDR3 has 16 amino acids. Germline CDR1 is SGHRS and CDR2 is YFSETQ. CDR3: CASSLRGDFSSYEQYF. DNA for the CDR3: TGCGCCAGCAGCTTGCGTGGGGACTTTAGCTCCTACGAGCAGTACTTC.

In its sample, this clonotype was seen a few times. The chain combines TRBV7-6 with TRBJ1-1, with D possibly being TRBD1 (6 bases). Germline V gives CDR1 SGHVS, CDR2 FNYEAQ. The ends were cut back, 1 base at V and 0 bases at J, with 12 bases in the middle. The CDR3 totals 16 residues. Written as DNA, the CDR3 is TGTGCCAGCAGCTTAGGGGGGCCGGCCGTGAACACTGAAGCTTTCTTT. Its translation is CASSLGGPAVNTEAFF.

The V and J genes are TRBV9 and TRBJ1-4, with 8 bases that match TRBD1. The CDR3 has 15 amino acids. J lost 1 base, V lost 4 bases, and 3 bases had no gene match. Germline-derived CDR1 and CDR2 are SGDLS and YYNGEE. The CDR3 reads CASSSTGGTNEKLFF. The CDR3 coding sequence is TGTGCCAGCAGCTCAACAGGGGGAACTAATGAAAAACTGTTTTTT.

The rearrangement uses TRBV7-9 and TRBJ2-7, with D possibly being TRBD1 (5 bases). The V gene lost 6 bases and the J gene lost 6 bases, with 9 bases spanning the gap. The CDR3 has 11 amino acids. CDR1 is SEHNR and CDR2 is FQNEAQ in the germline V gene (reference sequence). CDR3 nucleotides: TGTGCCAGCAGTTACAGGTCCGAGCAGTACTTC. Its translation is CASSYRSEQYF.

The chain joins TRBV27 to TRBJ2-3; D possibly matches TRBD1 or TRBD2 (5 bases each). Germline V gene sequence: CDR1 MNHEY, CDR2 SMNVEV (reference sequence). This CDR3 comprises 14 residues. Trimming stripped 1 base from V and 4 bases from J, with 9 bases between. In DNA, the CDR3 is TGTGCCAGCAGTTTATGGGGGTCCGCAGATACGCAGTATTTT. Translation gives CASSLWGSADTQYF.

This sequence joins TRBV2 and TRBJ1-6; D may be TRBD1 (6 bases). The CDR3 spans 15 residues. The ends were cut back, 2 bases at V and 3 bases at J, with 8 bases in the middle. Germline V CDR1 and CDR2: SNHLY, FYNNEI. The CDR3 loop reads CASSESQGYNSPLHF. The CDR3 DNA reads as TGTGCCAGCAGTGAATCACAGGGCTATAATTCACCCCTCCACTTT.

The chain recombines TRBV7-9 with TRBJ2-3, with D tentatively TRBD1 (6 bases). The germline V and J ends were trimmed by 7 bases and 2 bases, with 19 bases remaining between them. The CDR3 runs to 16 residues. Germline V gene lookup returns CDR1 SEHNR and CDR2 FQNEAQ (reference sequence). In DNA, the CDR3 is TGTGCCAGCACCTTGGCAGGGGACCTCGACACAGATACGCAGTATTTT. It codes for CASTLAGDLDTDTQYF. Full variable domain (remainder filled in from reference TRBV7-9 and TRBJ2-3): DTGVSQNPRHKITKRGQNVTFRCDPISEHNRLYWYRQTLGQGPEFLTYFQNEAQLEKSRLLSDRFSAERPKGSFSTLEIQRTEQGDSAMYLCASTLAGDLDTDTQYFGPGTRLTVL.

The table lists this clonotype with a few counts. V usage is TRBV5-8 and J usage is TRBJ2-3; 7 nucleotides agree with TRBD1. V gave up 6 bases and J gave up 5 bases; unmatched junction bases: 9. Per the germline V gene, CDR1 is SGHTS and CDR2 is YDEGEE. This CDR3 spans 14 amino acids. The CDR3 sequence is CASTDRAMGDTQYF. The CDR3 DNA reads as TGTGCCAGCACCGACAGGGCGATGGGAGATACGCAGTATTTT. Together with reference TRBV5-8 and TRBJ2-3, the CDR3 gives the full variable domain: EAGVTQSPTHLIKTRGQQATLRCSPISGHTSVYWYQQALGLGLQFLLWYDEGEERNRGNFPPRFSGRQFPNYSSELNVNALELEDSALYLCASTDRAMGDTQYFGPGTRLTVL.

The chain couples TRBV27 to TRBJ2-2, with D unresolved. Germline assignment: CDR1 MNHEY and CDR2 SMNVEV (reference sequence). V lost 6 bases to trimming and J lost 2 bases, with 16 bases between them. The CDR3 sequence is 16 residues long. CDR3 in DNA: TGTGCCAGCAGCTCCCCCGAACCCCTTAACACCGGGGAGCTGTTTTTT. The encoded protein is CASSSPEPLNTGELFF.